One sample yielded the 14 T cell receptor beta chains listed below, sequenced in a study of a mutant IDH1 vaccine in newly diagnosed glioma. Here immunoSEQ multiplex PCR was the method, and the copy in TCRdb shows in-frame clones only, minus some. Of 110,000 or so clones in the sample, roughly 90% are singletons; the top ten hold 0.61%. Which antigens these TCRs recognize remains unknown. Time point in this sample: week 11, during vaccination. Each vaccine dose was 300 ug of mutant IDH1 20-mer peptide, with topical imiquimod. The sample here was PBMCs, taken from a glioma patient whose treatment included an IDH1 peptide vaccine. Source of these receptors: a woman between 45 and 60 years old with glioma.

The J gene is TRBJ2-7, the V gene TRBV19, with 10 bases lining up with TRBD2. J lost 4 bases, V lost 5 bases, and 5 bases had no gene match. CDR1 and CDR2 (germline): LNHDA, SQIVND (reference sequence). This CDR3 has 14 amino acids. This CDR3 reads CASSWLAGAYEQYF. The CDR3 DNA reads as TGTGCCAGTAGTTGGCTAGCGGGAGCTTACGAGCAGTACTTC.

The chain recombines TRBV2 with TRBJ1-5; D gene ambiguous. The V end lost 4 bases, the J end lost 0 bases, and 10 bases lay between the germline ends. The germline V gene encodes CDR1 SNHLY and CDR2 FYNNEI. This CDR3 has 15 amino acids. This chain's CDR3 is CASSVESLSNQPQHF. Written as DNA, the CDR3 is TGTGCCAGCAGTGTGGAAAGTCTTAGCAATCAGCCCCAGCATTTT.

The rearrangement uses TRBV2 and TRBJ1-5; maybe TRBD1 (6 bases). Looked up from germline, CDR1 is SNHLY and CDR2 is FYNNEI. The CDR3 has 15 amino acids. The V and J ends lost 4 bases and 2 bases respectively, with 12 bases between them. In DNA, the CDR3 is TGTGCCAGCAGTGGGACAGAGTATGGCAATCAGCCCCAGCATTTT. Residues: CASSGTEYGNQPQHF. The full variable domain, with the rest looked up from reference TRBV2 and TRBJ1-5, is EPEVTQTPSHQVTQMGQEVILRCVPISNHLYFYWYRQILGQKVEFLVSFYNNEISEKSEIFDDQFSVERPDGSNFTLKIRSTKLEDSAMYFCASSGTEYGNQPQHFGDGTRLSIL.

The V and J genes are TRBV28 and TRBJ1-2, with TRBD1 as a possible D gene (5 bases). Germline V lookup: CDR1 MDHEN, CDR2 SYDVKM. This CDR3 region has 14 residues. The ends were cut back, 7 bases at V and 3 bases at J, with 15 bases in the middle. The CDR3 loop is CASTLGTDYYGYTF. CDR3 sequence (DNA): TGTGCCAGCACCCTTGGGACCGATTACTATGGCTACACCTTC.

The chain is built from TRBV5-1 and TRBJ2-5, with D possibly matching TRBD2 (6 bases). The CDR3 is 13 amino acids. Germline CDR1 reads SGHRS; CDR2 reads YFSETQ. With 2 bases removed from V and 5 bases from J, the gap between germline ends came to 10 bases. Written as DNA, the CDR3 is TGCGCCAGCAGCTTATATGCGGGGGAGACCCAGTACTTC. Residues: CASSLYAGETQYF.

The V and J genes are TRBV11-1 and TRBJ2-7; possible D gene TRBD1, 6 bases. In germline, CDR1 is SGHAT, CDR2 FQDESV (reference sequence). The CDR3 is 14 amino acids. V was shortened by 5 bases and J by 1 base, with 12 bases between the two germline ends. CDR3 amino acids: CASSTPGQSYEQYF. CDR3 DNA: TGTGCCAGCAGCACCCCAGGACAGTCCTACGAGCAGTACTTC.

This rearrangement joins TRBV5-1 to TRBJ2-7, with 7 bases matching TRBD2. V lost 4 bases, J lost 0 bases, and 7 bases stayed unmatched. Germline values: CDR1 SGHRS, CDR2 YFSETQ. This CDR3 is 15 amino acids long. CDR3: CASSIAGGSSYEQYF. The CDR3, as DNA: TGCGCCAGCAGCATCGCAGGCGGGAGCTCCTACGAGCAGTACTTC.

The genes are TRBV5-1 and TRBJ2-5, with unresolved D. The CDR3 extends over 14 amino acids. Germline V CDR1 and CDR2: SGHRS, YFSETQ. The ends were cut back, 3 bases at V and 5 bases at J, with 14 bases in the middle. CDR3 nucleotides: TGCGCCAGCAGCTCCGCCTTAGCCAGCGAGACCCAGTACTTC. This translates into CASSSALASETQYF. Together with reference TRBV5-1 and TRBJ2-5, the CDR3 gives the full variable domain: KAGVTQTPRYLIKTRGQQVTLSCSPISGHRSVSWYQQTPGQGLQFLFEYFSETQRNKGNFPGRFSGRQFSNSRSEMNVSTLELGDSALYLCASSSALASETQYFGPGTRLLVL.

This clone has more than one count but fewer than ten. The chain combines TRBV27 with TRBJ2-1; D gene uncertain. The CDR3 length is 11 residues. V was clipped by 2 bases and J by 9 bases, with 5 bases between them. Germline CDR1 reads MNHEY; CDR2 reads SMNVEV (reference sequence). Here the CDR3 reads CASSLRIEQFF. The CDR3 nucleotides are TGTGCCAGCAGTTTAAGAATTGAGCAGTTCTTC.

The rearrangement uses TRBV28 and TRBJ1-6; D is ambiguous. Per germline, CDR1 MDHEN and CDR2 SYDVKM. Trimming took 2 bases from V and 8 from J, leaving 7 bases between them. CDR3 length equals 13 residues. CDR3 region: CASSLDWYSPLHF. CDR3 nucleotide sequence: TGTGCCAGCAGTTTAGACTGGTATTCACCCCTCCACTTT.

The V and J genes are TRBV7-6 and TRBJ2-5; a weak D match, TRBD1 (5 bases). V dropped 5 bases and J dropped 5 bases, with 12 bases sitting between them. This CDR3 is 13 amino acids long. Germline assignment: CDR1 SGHVS and CDR2 FNYEAQ. CDR3 sequence: CASSPRVGETQYF. Here the CDR3 DNA reads TGTGCCAGCAGCCCCAGGGTGGGGGAGACCCAGTACTTC.

The gene calls are TRBV29-1 and TRBJ1-5; 8 bases match TRBD1. CDR1 and CDR2 from the germline V gene are SQVTM and ANQGSEA. This CDR3 contains 12 residues. J gave up 5 bases and V 6 bases, and 3 bases lay outside the gene matches. CDR3 in amino acids: CSVMTGDQPQHF. In DNA, the CDR3 is TGCAGCGTCATGACAGGGGATCAGCCCCAGCATTTT.

V usage is TRBV6-1 and J usage is TRBJ1-2; D gene ambiguous. The V gene's germline CDR1 is MNHNS and CDR2 SASEGT. This CDR3 region has 12 residues. V was trimmed by 5 bases and J by 4 bases, leaving 8 bases between them. For the CDR3, the DNA is TGTGCCAGCAGTTTCATAGGCTATGGCTACACCTTC. Protein product: CASSFIGYGYTF.

The chain uses TRBV7-9 and TRBJ1-2; D possibly corresponds to TRBD1 (6 bases). The CDR3 consists of 14 residues. Germline loops: CDR1 SEHNR, CDR2 FQNEAQ (reference sequence). Trimming stripped 4 bases from V and 1 base from J, with 10 bases between. CDR3 sequence reads: CASSWDKSNYGYTF. The CDR3 DNA reads as TGTGCCAGCAGCTGGGACAAAAGTAACTATGGCTACACCTTC.